Following are 25 T cell receptor beta chains from one sample sequenced in a study of shared clonotypes between healthy human individuals. Clones were sequenced by immunoSEQ multiplex PCR, and TCRdb holds only the in-frame ones, with some missing. This sample yields roughly 2 million clones, of which 85% to 95% are seen a single time; 1% to 1.3% belongs to the top ten. The naive CD8 fraction comprised CD45RO-negative cells positively selected for CCR7 and excluded terminally differentiated effector memory CD45RA+ cells. The source material was naive CD8+ T cells sorted from blood. The receptors stem from a man younger than 35 in good health.

The chain links TRBV28 to TRBJ1-5; 7 nucleotides line up with TRBD1. Germline values: CDR1 MDHEN, CDR2 SYDVKM. Trimming took 8 bases from V and 0 from J; bases not matched to a gene: 10. This CDR3 region has 16 residues. CDR3 sequence (DNA): TGTGCCAGCGGGACAGAAAACCTTAATAGCAATCAGCCCCAGCATTTT. It translates to CASGTENLNSNQPQHF.

This sequence joins TRBV27 and TRBJ2-6; D gene unclear. Germline CDR1 and CDR2: MNHEY and SMNVEV (reference sequence). V lost 6 bases to trimming and J lost 3 bases, with 6 bases between them. CDR3 length: 13 residues. The CDR3 sequence: CASSDLGANVLTF. In DNA, the CDR3 is TGTGCCAGCAGCGACCTTGGGGCCAACGTCCTGACTTTC.

The chain joins TRBV5-5 to TRBJ2-7, with a tentative D call TRBD1 (5 bases). V lost 2 bases, J lost 6 bases, and 15 bases lay in between. The germline CDR1 and CDR2 sequences are SGHKS and YYEKEE (reference sequence). The CDR3 runs 14 residues. The CDR3 region is CASSFVRVGLEQYF. The CDR3 region has the DNA TGTGCCAGCAGCTTTGTCAGGGTAGGTCTCGAGCAGTACTTC. The complete variable domain, with remaining parts taken from reference TRBV5-5 and TRBJ2-7, reads DAGVTQSPTHLIKTRGQQVTLRCSPISGHKSVSWYQQVLGQGPQFIFQYYEKEERGRGNFPDRFSARQFPNYSSELNVNALLLGDSALYLCASSFVRVGLEQYFGPGTRLTVT.

This clone showed up just a few times. The sample contains more than one DNA sequence encoding this CDR3. The chain has TRBV27 and TRBJ2-3; 12 bases agree with TRBD2. From germline, CDR1 is MNHEY and CDR2 SMNVEV (reference sequence). V dropped 5 bases and J dropped 3; count of bases not matched to a gene: 3. This CDR3 has 15 residues. This CDR3 reads CASSPGTSGTDTQYF. The CDR3 nucleotides are TGTGCCAGCAGTCCCGGGACTAGCGGGACAGATACGCAGTATTTT.

V gene TRBV2 combines with J gene TRBJ2-5, with a weak D call TRBD1 (5 bases). Trimming removed 3 bases from V and 2 bases from J, with 13 bases in between. The CDR3 totals 15 residues. The V gene's germline CDR1 is SNHLY and CDR2 FYNNEI. The CDR3 region has the DNA TGTGCCAGCAGTGAGAAGGGGTATCTTCAAGAGACCCAGTACTTC. This codes for CASSEKGYLQETQYF.

This clone has only a few counts. V usage is TRBV30 and J usage is TRBJ2-7; 10 bases fit TRBD1. Germline CDR1 reads GTSNPN; CDR2 reads SVGIG (reference sequence). The length of the CDR3 is 14 residues. J was trimmed by 6 bases and V by 3 bases; bases with no gene match: 8. The CDR3 sequence: CAWSRGTGAGEQYF. The CDR3, as DNA: TGTGCCTGGAGCCGTGGGACAGGGGCGGGCGAGCAGTACTTC.

This clone is a singleton in its sample. V gene TRBV18 combines with J gene TRBJ2-4; D is uncertain. Germline V gene sequence: CDR1 KGHSH, CDR2 LQKENI. V shed 4 bases and J shed 0 bases, with 7 bases lying between them. The CDR3 spans 14 residues. The CDR3 protein is CASSLTLAKNIQYF. DNA of the CDR3: TGTGCCAGCTCACTGACACTAGCCAAAAACATTCAGTACTTC.

The rearrangement uses TRBV5-1 and TRBJ1-2, with 7 bases that match TRBD1. CDR1 SGHRS and CDR2 YFSETQ come from the germline V gene. The V segment lost 7 bases and the J segment 2 bases; nucleotides outside the gene matches: 8. This CDR3 spans 14 amino acids. The CDR3 is CASHYQGQNYGYTF. The CDR3 DNA reads as TGCGCCAGCCACTACCAGGGACAGAACTATGGCTACACCTTC.

This sequence joins TRBV28 and TRBJ2-3; the D gene is possibly TRBD1 (6 bases). The CDR3 length is 15 residues. The V end lost 8 bases, the J end lost 0 bases, and 15 bases lay between the germline ends. CDR1 is MDHEN and CDR2 is SYDVKM in the germline V gene. The CDR3 nucleotides are TGTGCCAGCGCGATAGGGACACGGAGCACAGATACGCAGTATTTT. This translates into CASAIGTRSTDTQYF.

The chain links TRBV30 to TRBJ1-5, with 7 bases lining up with TRBD1. V was pared by 2 bases and J by 2 bases, with 3 bases of the junction left unmatched. The CDR3 length is 14 residues. Germline V gene sequence: CDR1 GTSNPN, CDR2 SVGIG (reference sequence). The CDR3 spells CAWSFGQGNQPQHF. The CDR3 nucleotides read TGTGCCTGGAGTTTTGGACAGGGCAATCAGCCCCAGCATTTT.

The chain couples TRBV28 to TRBJ1-2; D call uncertain. There are 15 residues in the CDR3. The V end was cut by 5 bases, the J end by 3 bases, with 16 bases between. Per the germline V gene, CDR1 is MDHEN and CDR2 is SYDVKM. CDR3 DNA: TGTGCCAGCAGTCCATTAAAGGGTTTCGACTATGGCTACACCTTC. Translated: CASSPLKGFDYGYTF.

The rearrangement links TRBV9 to TRBJ1-2; no clear D gene. V was cut by 0 bases and J by 0 bases, with 9 bases left in between. Per the germline V gene, CDR1 is SGDLS and CDR2 is YYNGEE. The CDR3 sequence is 15 residues long. The CDR3 DNA is TGTGCCAGCAGCGTAGGGGAGGGAGCTAACTATGGCTACACCTTC. It encodes CASSVGEGANYGYTF.

For the CDR3, the DNA is TGCGCCAGCAGCCAAGATCTCGGTACGCCAGATTACTCCTACGAGCAGTACTTC. Its protein is CASSQDLGTPDYSYEQYF. J is TRBJ2-7 and V is TRBV4-3, with D unresolved. Germline-derived CDR1 and CDR2 are LGHNA and YSLEER. V lost 0 bases to trimming and J lost 0 bases, with 18 bases between them. This CDR3 has 18 residues.

The CDR3 protein is CASSADRDGAYEQYF. The CDR3, as DNA: TGTGCCAGCAGCGCGGACCGGGACGGAGCCTACGAGCAGTACTTC. The rearrangement joins TRBV13 to TRBJ2-7, with D perhaps matching TRBD1 or TRBD2 (5 bases each). V was shortened by 5 bases and J by 2 bases, with 16 bases between the two germline ends. In germline, CDR1 is PRHDT, CDR2 FYEKMQ (reference sequence). CDR3 length: 15 residues.

This rearrangement joins TRBV7-9 to TRBJ2-5; no clear D gene. The germline V and J ends were trimmed by 2 bases and 0 bases, with 13 bases remaining between them. CDR3 length: 16 amino acids. The germline V gene has CDR1 SEHNR and CDR2 FQNEAQ (reference sequence). The CDR3 spells CASSLIIGLNQETQYF. The CDR3 coding sequence is TGTGCCAGCAGCTTAATTATAGGGCTGAACCAAGAGACCCAGTACTTC.

The V and J genes are TRBV9 and TRBJ1-5; D might be TRBD1 (6 bases). CDR1 and CDR2 (germline): SGDLS, YYNGEE. Trimming shortened V by 0 bases and J by 3 bases, and 10 bases separated the two germline ends. This CDR3 spans 15 amino acids. The CDR3: CASSVGGAPNQPQHF. DNA of the CDR3: TGTGCCAGCAGCGTAGGGGGGGCCCCCAATCAGCCCCAGCATTTT. The full variable domain, completed using reference TRBV9 and TRBJ1-5, is DSGVTQTPKHLITATGQRVTLRCSPRSGDLSVYWYQQSLDQGLQFLIQYYNGEERAKGNILERFSAQQFPDLHSELNLSSLELGDSALYFCASSVGGAPNQPQHFGDGTRLSIL.

The chain's CDR3 is CASSEAGWDEQFF. In DNA, the CDR3 is TGTGCCAGCAGTGAGGCAGGTTGGGATGAGCAGTTCTTC. The rearrangement joins TRBV6-5 to TRBJ2-1; D is undetermined. The CDR3 extends over 13 amino acids. The germline CDR1 and CDR2 sequences are MNHEY and SVGAGI. The V and J ends lost 5 bases and 8 bases respectively, with 13 bases between them.

The chain combines TRBV28 with TRBJ1-2; D may be TRBD1 (6 bases). The length of the CDR3 is 15 residues. The V gene lost 4 bases and the J gene lost 3 bases, with 15 bases spanning the gap. Germline V lookup: CDR1 MDHEN, CDR2 SYDVKM. DNA of the CDR3: TGTGCCAGCAGTTCAGGGGTAGGGGTCGACTATGGCTACACCTTC. Amino acids: CASSSGVGVDYGYTF.

This clone was seen once. V gene TRBV2 combines with J gene TRBJ2-7, with 9 bases identical to TRBD2. Trimming removed 7 bases from V and 3 bases from J; junction bases left unmatched: 4. CDR1 SNHLY and CDR2 FYNNEI come from the germline V gene. The CDR3 loop spans 13 amino acids. CDR3 in amino acids: CASKDSGGYEQYF. The CDR3 nucleotides are TGTGCCAGCAAGGATAGCGGGGGCTACGAGCAGTACTTC.

The chain recombines TRBV4-1 with TRBJ2-2, with 7 positions matching TRBD1. Germline V gene sequence: CDR1 MGHRA, CDR2 YSYEKL. This CDR3 region has 14 residues. The V and J ends lost 5 bases and 4 bases, in that order; junction bases with no gene match: 4. Here the CDR3 DNA reads TGCGCCAGCAGCATGCCAGGGGGCACCGGGGAGCTGTTTTTT. As protein: CASSMPGGTGELFF.

The chain recombines TRBV9 with TRBJ2-1, with D possibly being TRBD2 (5 bases). The CDR3 is made up of 13 amino acids. The germline V and J ends were trimmed by 7 bases and 0 bases, with 8 bases remaining between them. Germline V gene lookup returns CDR1 SGDLS and CDR2 YYNGEE. Here the CDR3 reads CASGLGSYNEQFF. CDR3 bases: TGTGCCAGCGGACTCGGCTCCTACAATGAGCAGTTCTTC. Filled out from reference TRBV9 and TRBJ2-1, the complete variable domain reads DSGVTQTPKHLITATGQRVTLRCSPRSGDLSVYWYQQSLDQGLQFLIQYYNGEERAKGNILERFSAQQFPDLHSELNLSSLELGDSALYFCASGLGSYNEQFFGPGTRLTVL.

This clone was detected only once. Within the sample, other DNA sequences also encode this same CDR3. The chain uses TRBV9 and TRBJ1-1; the D is unclear. Trimming pared 2 bases from V and 1 base from J, leaving 6 bases between. In germline, CDR1 is SGDLS, CDR2 YYNGEE. The CDR3 totals 13 residues. CDR3 DNA: TGTGCCAGCAGCGTGTCCGGGAACACTGAAGCTTTCTTT. It encodes CASSVSGNTEAFF.

The CDR3 spells CSVEEGVAGVALEQYF. CDR3 DNA sequence: TGCAGCGTTGAAGAGGGGGTAGCGGGGGTGGCTCTCGAGCAGTACTTC. This rearrangement joins TRBV29-1 to TRBJ2-7; 9 nucleotides align to TRBD2. Germline CDR1 reads SQVTM; CDR2 reads ANQGSEA. The ends lost 0 bases at V and 6 bases at J; junction bases unmatched: 12. The CDR3 sequence is 16 residues long.

This sequence joins TRBV28 and TRBJ2-7, with 8 nucleotides matching TRBD1. Germline V gene data show CDR1 as MDHEN and CDR2 as SYDVKM. The junction had 0 bases not matched to a gene; V was cut back by 6 bases and J by 5 bases. The CDR3 covers 11 residues. The CDR3, as DNA: TGTGCCAGCAGGACAGGGGACGAGCAGTACTTC. It specifies CASRTGDEQYF.

The V gene is TRBV5-1, the J gene TRBJ1-2; D ambiguous. V shed 0 bases and J shed 6 bases, with 15 bases lying between them. This CDR3 is built from 15 residues. CDR1 is SGHRS and CDR2 is YFSETQ in the germline V gene. CDR3 in amino acids: CASSLGESKSNGYTF. The CDR3 coding sequence is TGCGCCAGCAGCTTGGGAGAATCTAAAAGTAATGGCTACACCTTC.